This T cell receptor beta chain was sequenced for a study of cytomegalovirus exposure and HLA in healthy donors. Background on the study: Caucasian-associated ancestry cluster membership applied to approximately 81% of approximately 400 genotyped donors.

Findings and caveats of the study: The authors enumerated over 150 TCR beta chains as linked to cytomegalovirus.

This CDR3 is built from 17 residues. The germline V gene has CDR1 SGDLS and CDR2 YYNGEE. Germline trimming cut 4 bases from V and 4 bases from J; bases unmatched to any gene: 11. This clone was seen just once. The antigen is undetermined. A multiplex PCR was run with 60 Vbeta primers and 13 Jbeta primers. Produced via immunoSEQ multiplex PCR; TCRdb's table is partial and in-frame only. The sample has roughly 150,000 clones, 81% seen once. The clonotype comes from a man aged 50 to 59 in good health and CMV-seropositive. Input material: PBMCs. This chain uses TRBV9 with TRBJ2-2; TRBD1 matches at 9 bases. This CDR3 reads CASSPLGQGRATGELFF. Written as DNA, the CDR3 is TGTGCCAGCAGCCCACTGGGACAGGGACGGGCCACCGGGGAGCTGTTTTTT.